The text below deals with one T cell receptor (beta chain). Its antigen remains unknown. V lost 7 bases and J lost 5, with 5 bases in between. Germline V lookup: CDR1 MNHNS, CDR2 SASEGT. There are 10 residues in the CDR3. These data are taken from a study of long-term antiretroviral therapy in people with HIV. Study-wide results and caveats: Repertoires looked antigen-experienced, with only a slight naive shift after ART. Blood dating 2004 to 2017 may reflect older ART regimens. Although diversity increased after ART, it remained lower than in transplant donor controls.

Samples were assayed with immunoSEQ v3.0 at survey level. Sequencing aimed to cover roughly 40,000-55,000 T-cell genomes per sample. Method: immunoSEQ multiplex PCR; TCRdb's copy keeps in-frame clones and lacks some. In the table there are 15,000 to 20,000 clones, over 75% of which are singletons. The starting material was unsorted PBMCs, obtained 0.7 years before starting antiretroviral therapy. The TCR originated in a man between 50 and 59 years old with HIV. V usage is TRBV6-1 and J usage is TRBJ1-1; D remains ambiguous. The CDR3 here is CASKYTEAFF. The CDR3 DNA is TGTGCCAGCAAGTATACTGAAGCTTTCTTT.